Given below is one T cell receptor (beta chain) in context. The target antigen is unknown. The sample comes from a study of T cells after yellow fever vaccination. Broader study findings: There was a small share of clonotypes that showed up in both the CD4 and CD8 compartments. The secondary T-cell response peaked on day 5, not day 15, but was weaker.

Germline lookup yields CDR1 MNHEY and CDR2 SMNVEV (reference sequence). Trimming removed 3 bases from V and 2 bases from J, with 16 bases in between. This CDR3 has 16 amino acids. They built TCR cDNA with 5'RACE template switching, a step that put in a universal primer site and UMIs. TCRdb used MiXCR to reprocess the 5' RACE reads, holding one entry per CDR3 protein. The sample yields some 420,000 distinct CDR3 sequences, under 20% seen once. The clonotype originates from a young man who received the YFV17D yellow fever vaccine. The specimen comprised PBMCs, sampled before the yellow fever booster vaccination. The V gene is TRBV27, the J gene TRBJ1-1; D is perhaps TRBD1 (6 bases). The CDR3 sequence is CASSFVRRGHNTEAFF. CDR3 bases: TGTGCCAGCAGTTTCGTCCGCAGGGGACATAACACTGAAGCTTTCTTT.